The source of this T cell receptor (beta chain) is a study of blood T cell repertoires in COVID-19. Study summary: The cDNA or gDNA used as material had been derived from T cells, B-cell-depleted T cells, or PBMCs.

This clone has a single count. The CDR3 has 13 residues. J was trimmed by 5 bases and V by 4 bases; bases with no gene match: 3. CDR1 is LNHDA, CDR2 SQIVND, per germline (reference sequence). Assay: immunoSEQ multiplex PCR; the TCRdb copy retains only in-frame clones and omits some. The profile covers approximately 73,000 clones, with about 89% appearing a single time and approximately 1.9% taken by the ten largest. The sequenced material came from peripheral blood. This receptor was obtained from a woman in her sixties or seventies with acute or convalescent COVID-19. The V and J genes are TRBV19 and TRBJ2-5, with TRBD1 matching 8 bases. The CDR3 sequence: CASSRRTGETQYF. CDR3 nucleotides: TGTGCCAGTAGTAGGCGGACAGGGGAGACCCAGTACTTC.